Listed here are 20 T cell receptor beta chains from one sample, sequenced in a study of blood T cells in healthy people across ages. Alongside a J-beta primer mix, a sample-barcoded 5' primer served in a second PCR lasting about 7 to 11 cycles. MiXCR was run by TCRdb on the 5' RACE reads, yielding one entry per CDR3 protein. The sample holds hundreds of thousands of distinct CDR3 sequences, about 28% seen once. Sequencing input: blood. The receptor set was obtained from an elderly woman in good health.

This clonotype was counted many times. The chain has TRBV28 and TRBJ2-1, with TRBD1 identical over 8 bases. The V gene's germline CDR1 is MDHEN and CDR2 SYDVKM. The CDR3 has 12 residues. The V segment lost 7 bases and the J segment 15 bases; nucleotides outside the gene matches: 11. CDR3 nucleotides: TGTGCCAGCACCCCTTGGACAGGGCGTTTGTTCTTC. Translation: CASTPWTGRLFF.

The rearrangement uses TRBV6-2 or TRBV6-3 and TRBJ2-7, with 9 bases identical to TRBD1. Germline CDR1 MNHEY, CDR2 SVGEGT. The length of the CDR3 is 18 residues. With V trimmed by 0 bases and J by 5 bases, 14 bases remained unmatched. The CDR3 protein is CASSYSSYRGQGGHEQYF. The CDR3 DNA reads as TGTGCCAGCAGTTACTCGAGTTATCGGGGACAGGGCGGCCACGAGCAGTACTTC.

The chain carries TRBV6-2 or TRBV6-3 and TRBJ1-6, with TRBD1 matching 10 bases. The CDR3 is 14 residues long. CDR1 and CDR2 (germline): MNHEY, SVGEGT. V dropped 7 bases and J dropped 10; count of bases not matched to a gene: 7. CDR3: CASILGQGISPLHF. The CDR3 bases are TGTGCCAGCATACTGGGACAGGGGATCTCACCCCTCCACTTT.

In its sample, this clonotype was seen many times. This chain joins TRBV7-9 and TRBJ1-2; 7 nucleotides agree with TRBD1. Per the germline V gene, CDR1 is SEHNR and CDR2 is FQNEAQ (reference sequence). The CDR3 has 17 residues. The V and J ends lost 1 base and 7 bases, in that order; junction bases with no gene match: 15. CDR3 nucleotides: TGTGCCAGCAGCTTAGGAAACCGACAGGGTGGTAATGGTGGCTACACCTTC. Encoded protein: CASSLGNRQGGNGGYTF.

This clonotype was detected many times. This chain links TRBV7-9 with TRBJ1-2; D gene uncertain. V gave up 5 bases and J gave up 6 bases, with 13 bases separating them. The CDR3 has 13 residues. Germline-derived CDR1 and CDR2 are SEHNR and FQNEAQ (reference sequence). CDR3 in DNA: TGTGCCAGCAGCGTTCGGGAGGAGAATGGCTACACCTTC. As protein: CASSVREENGYTF.

This clonotype was found many times. The gene calls are TRBV7-2 and TRBJ1-5; D unclear. The CDR3 has 13 residues. The germline gives CDR1 SGHTA, CDR2 FQGNSA. Trimming shortened V by 5 bases and J by 4 bases, and 9 bases separated the two germline ends. The CDR3 sequence is CASSPTFNQPQHF. Here the CDR3 DNA reads TGTGCCAGCAGCCCCACCTTTAATCAGCCCCAGCATTTT.

The CDR3 DNA is TGTGCCAGCAGTTACTCTTCCGGGACAGGGGTAGGGGAGCTGTTTTTT. Translated: CASSYSSGTGVGELFF. This chain uses TRBV6-5 with TRBJ2-2; 10 nucleotides line up with TRBD1. Looked up from germline, CDR1 is MNHEY and CDR2 is SVGAGI. The CDR3 spans 16 residues. Trimming cost V 0 bases and J 8 bases; bases outside gene matches: 6.

The gene calls are TRBV2 and TRBJ1-1; no firm D call. Germline CDR1 reads SNHLY; CDR2 reads FYNNEI. CDR3 length: 15 residues. V lost 8 bases, J lost 1 base, and 17 bases lay in between. The CDR3 DNA reads as TGTGCCAGCCTAAGAGAACAGTCTCCGAACACTGAAGCTTTCTTT. It encodes CASLREQSPNTEAFF.

This clonotype was seen ten or more times. V usage is TRBV20-1 and J usage is TRBJ1-5; tentative D call: TRBD1 (6 bases). CDR1 and CDR2 (germline): DFQATT, SNEGSKA (reference sequence). The CDR3 totals 13 residues. Trimming left V 6 bases short and J 3 bases short, with 12 bases between. The CDR3 region is CSAWTASNQPQHF. Here the CDR3 DNA reads TGCAGTGCCTGGACAGCCTCCAATCAGCCCCAGCATTTT.

This clonotype was observed at least ten times. A much larger clonotype is one base distant, so this may be a read error. The rearrangement links TRBV15 to TRBJ1-2; a weak D match, TRBD1 (6 bases). This CDR3 comprises 14 residues. V shed 0 bases and J shed 8 bases, with 13 bases lying between them. Per germline, CDR1 LNHNV and CDR2 YYDKDF (reference sequence). CDR3 nucleotides: TGTGCCACCAGCAGAGATTCGAGGAGGGGGGGCTACACCTTC. It encodes CATSRDSRRGGYTF.

This sequence joins TRBV5-6 and TRBJ1-5, with D possibly being TRBD1 (5 bases). Germline CDR1 is SGHDT and CDR2 is YYEEEE. CDR3 length: 16 amino acids. Trimming removed 4 bases from V and 0 bases from J, with 14 bases in between. DNA of the CDR3: TGTGCCAGCAGCAGGGGACGGGGCAATAGCAATCAGCCCCAGCATTTT. This encodes CASSRGRGNSNQPQHF.

This chain links TRBV27 with TRBJ2-7; D is ambiguous. Deletions cut 4 bases from V and 3 bases from J, with 13 bases between. The CDR3 is 14 residues long. Germline CDR1 is MNHEY and CDR2 is SMNVEV (reference sequence). CDR3 loop: CASSYEASNYEQYF. The CDR3 DNA follows: TGTGCCAGCAGTTATGAGGCCAGTAACTACGAGCAGTACTTC.

In this sample, this clonotype turned up many times. V is TRBV20-1 and J is TRBJ2-7; D is perhaps TRBD2 (6 bases). Per the germline V gene, CDR1 is DFQATT and CDR2 is SNEGSKA (reference sequence). V shed 6 bases and J shed 5 bases, with 14 bases lying between them. This CDR3 comprises 12 residues. The CDR3 DNA reads TGCAGTGCGGACGGACTAACTAACGAGCAGTACTTC. This gives the protein CSADGLTNEQYF.

This clonotype was counted ten times or more. The chain has TRBV15 and TRBJ2-6; TRBD1 agrees at 9 bases. Germline V lookup: CDR1 LNHNV, CDR2 YYDKDF (reference sequence). V lost 5 bases and J lost 0; bases outside the gene matches: 8. The CDR3 totals 18 residues. CDR3 sequence: CATSPKGQGSSGANVLTF. The CDR3 DNA sequence: TGTGCCACCAGCCCTAAGGGACAGGGATCCTCTGGGGCCAACGTCCTGACTTTC. The variable domain in full, with the rest retrieved from reference TRBV15 and TRBJ2-6, is DAMVIQNPRYQVTQFGKPVTLSCSQTLNHNVMYWYQQKSSQAPKLLFHYYDKDFNNEADTPDNFQSRRPNTSFCFLDIRSPGLGDTAMYLCATSPKGQGSSGANVLTFGAGSRLTVL.

This clonotype was counted many times. The V gene is TRBV5-1, the J gene TRBJ2-5, with D possibly TRBD1 on 6 matching bases. Trimming stripped 4 bases from V and 1 base from J, with 11 bases between. Germline loops: CDR1 SGHRS, CDR2 YFSETQ. This CDR3 has 14 residues. Here the CDR3 DNA reads TGCGCCAGCAGCGAGACAGGACGCCAAGAGACCCAGTACTTC. As protein: CASSETGRQETQYF.

For this clonotype: A clone one base away is much larger, so this may be a read error. V usage is TRBV7-9 and J usage is TRBJ2-7; the match to TRBD1 covers 11 bases. This CDR3 comprises 16 residues. Germline V gene data show CDR1 as SEHNR and CDR2 as FQNEAQ (reference sequence). The J segment lost 7 bases and the V segment lost 5 bases, leaving 13 bases of the junction unmatched. The CDR3 is CASSPGTGGFRNEQYF. The CDR3 DNA sequence: TGTGCCAGCAGCCCGGGGACAGGGGGTTTTAGGAATGAGCAGTACTTC.

The J gene is TRBJ2-3, the V gene TRBV6-6; 10 bases map to TRBD2. The CDR3 is made up of 13 amino acids. The germline V gene has CDR1 MNHNY and CDR2 SVGAGI (reference sequence). With 10 bases clipped from V and 7 bases from J, the junction kept 8 bases outside the gene matches. Here the CDR3 reads CATLAGGLNTQYF. CDR3 DNA: TGTGCCACTTTAGCGGGGGGCCTTAATACGCAGTATTTT.

This clonotype was counted many times. CDR3 protein: CSVNNEQFF. DNA for the CDR3: TGCAGTGTTAACAATGAGCAGTTCTTC. The V call is TRBV20-1, the J call TRBJ2-1, with D unclear. V lost 7 bases, J lost 5 bases, and 3 bases lay in between. CDR1 and CDR2 (germline): DFQATT, SNEGSKA (reference sequence). The CDR3 has 9 amino acids.

This chain joins TRBV7-9 and TRBJ1-2, with a tentative D call TRBD1 (5 bases). This CDR3 spans 15 amino acids. The germline V gene encodes CDR1 SEHNR and CDR2 FQNEAQ (reference sequence). The V end lost 1 base, the J end lost 7 bases, and 16 bases lay between the germline ends. The CDR3 bases are TGTGCCAGCAGCTTAGAGGCTACTGGGACGCGTGGCTACACCTTC. This sequence encodes CASSLEATGTRGYTF.

The table lists this clonotype with many counts. The V and J genes are TRBV7-2 and TRBJ2-5, with 15 bases lining up with TRBD2. Germline V gives CDR1 SGHTA, CDR2 FQGNSA. The V and J ends lost 5 bases and 2 bases, in that order; junction bases with no gene match: 6. This CDR3 comprises 17 residues. For the CDR3, the DNA is TGTGCCAGCAGCCCACCCGGACTAGCGGGGGGGCAAGAGACCCAGTACTTC. As protein: CASSPPGLAGGQETQYF.